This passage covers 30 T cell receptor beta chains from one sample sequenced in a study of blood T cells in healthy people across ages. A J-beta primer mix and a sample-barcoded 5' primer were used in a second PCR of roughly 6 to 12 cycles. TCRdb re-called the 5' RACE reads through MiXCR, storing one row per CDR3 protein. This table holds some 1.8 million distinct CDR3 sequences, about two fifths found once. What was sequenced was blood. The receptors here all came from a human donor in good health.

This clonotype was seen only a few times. The DNA of the CDR3 is TGTGCCACCTCTCCAGCCGGGACAGGGCGCAATGAGCAGTTCTTC. As protein: CATSPAGTGRNEQFF. This chain connects TRBV6-5 to TRBJ2-1; 9 bases match TRBD1. The V gene's germline CDR1 is MNHEY and CDR2 SVGAGI. CDR3 length: 15 residues. V lost 10 bases to trimming and J lost 6 bases; unmatched junction nucleotides: 13.

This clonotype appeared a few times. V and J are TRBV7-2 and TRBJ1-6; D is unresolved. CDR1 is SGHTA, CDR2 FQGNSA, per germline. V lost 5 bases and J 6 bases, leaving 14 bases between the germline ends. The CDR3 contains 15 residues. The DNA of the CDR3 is TGTGCCAGCAGCATAGGAGCAGGACGTAATTCACCCCTCCACTTT. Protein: CASSIGAGRNSPLHF.

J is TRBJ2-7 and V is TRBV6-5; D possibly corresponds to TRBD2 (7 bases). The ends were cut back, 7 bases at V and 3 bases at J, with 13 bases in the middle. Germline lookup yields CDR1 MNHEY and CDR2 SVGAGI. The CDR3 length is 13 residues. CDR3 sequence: CASMTGGSYEQYF. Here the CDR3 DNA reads TGTGCCAGCATGACGGGGGGCAGCTACGAGCAGTACTTC.

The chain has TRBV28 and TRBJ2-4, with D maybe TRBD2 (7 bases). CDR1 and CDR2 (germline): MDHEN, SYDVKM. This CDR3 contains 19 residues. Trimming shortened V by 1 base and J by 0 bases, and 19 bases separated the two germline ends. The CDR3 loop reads CASSLSWGGPGLAKNIQYF. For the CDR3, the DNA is TGTGCCAGCAGTTTATCGTGGGGGGGGCCAGGCCTAGCCAAAAACATTCAGTACTTC.

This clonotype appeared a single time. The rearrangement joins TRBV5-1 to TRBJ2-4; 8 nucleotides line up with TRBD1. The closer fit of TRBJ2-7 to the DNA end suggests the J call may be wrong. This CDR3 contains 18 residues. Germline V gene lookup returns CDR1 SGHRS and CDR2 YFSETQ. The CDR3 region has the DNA TGCGCCAGCAGCCCGGTCCGGGACAGGATTTTTTCGTCCTACGAGCAGTACTTC. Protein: CASSPVRDRIFSSYEQYF.

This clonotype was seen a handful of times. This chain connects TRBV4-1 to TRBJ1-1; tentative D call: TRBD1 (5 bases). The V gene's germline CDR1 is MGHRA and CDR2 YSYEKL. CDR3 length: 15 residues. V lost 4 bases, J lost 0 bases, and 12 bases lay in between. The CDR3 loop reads CASSRREGMNTEAFF. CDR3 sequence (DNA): TGCGCCAGCAGCCGCAGGGAGGGCATGAACACTGAAGCTTTCTTT.

CDR3 DNA: TGCAGTGCTAGAGATTACAGGGTATCCACTGAAGCTTTCTTT. This sequence encodes CSARDYRVSTEAFF. The gene calls are TRBV20-1 and TRBJ1-1; possibly TRBD1 for D (6 bases). CDR3 size: 14 residues. Germline-derived CDR1 and CDR2 are DFQATT and SNEGSKA (reference sequence). Trimming stripped 0 bases from V and 4 bases from J, with 12 bases between.

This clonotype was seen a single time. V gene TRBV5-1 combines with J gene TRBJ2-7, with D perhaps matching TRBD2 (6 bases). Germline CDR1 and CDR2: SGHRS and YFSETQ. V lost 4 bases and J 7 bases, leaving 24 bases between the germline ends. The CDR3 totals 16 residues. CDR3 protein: CASSPPAGGLSREQYF. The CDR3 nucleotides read TGCGCCAGCAGCCCCCCGGCTGGGGGGTTGAGCCGGGAGCAGTACTTC.

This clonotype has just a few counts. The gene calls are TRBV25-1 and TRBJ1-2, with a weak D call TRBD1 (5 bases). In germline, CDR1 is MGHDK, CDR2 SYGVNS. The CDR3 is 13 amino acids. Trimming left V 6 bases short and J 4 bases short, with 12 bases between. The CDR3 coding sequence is TGTGCCAGCAGGGGGGGAACGTCCTATGGCTACACCTTC. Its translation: CASRGGTSYGYTF.

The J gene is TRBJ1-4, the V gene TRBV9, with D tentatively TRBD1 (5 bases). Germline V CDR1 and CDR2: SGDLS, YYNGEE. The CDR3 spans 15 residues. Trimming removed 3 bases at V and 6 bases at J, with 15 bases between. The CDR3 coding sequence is TGTGCCAGCAGCGCCCGGGGCGAGGGGTATGAAAAACTGTTTTTT. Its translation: CASSARGEGYEKLFF.

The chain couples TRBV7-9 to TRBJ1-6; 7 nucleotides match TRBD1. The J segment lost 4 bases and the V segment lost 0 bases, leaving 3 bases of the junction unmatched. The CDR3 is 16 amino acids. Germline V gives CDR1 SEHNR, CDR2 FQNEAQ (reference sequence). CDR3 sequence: CASSLAGGAYNSPLHF. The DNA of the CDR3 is TGTGCCAGCAGCTTAGCAGGGGGCGCGTATAATTCACCCCTCCACTTT. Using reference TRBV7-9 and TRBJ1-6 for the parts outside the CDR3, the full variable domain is DTGVSQNPRHKITKRGQNVTFRCDPISEHNRLYWYRQTLGQGPEFLTYFQNEAQLEKSRLLSDRFSAERPKGSFSTLEIQRTEQGDSAMYLCASSLAGGAYNSPLHFGNGTRLTVT.

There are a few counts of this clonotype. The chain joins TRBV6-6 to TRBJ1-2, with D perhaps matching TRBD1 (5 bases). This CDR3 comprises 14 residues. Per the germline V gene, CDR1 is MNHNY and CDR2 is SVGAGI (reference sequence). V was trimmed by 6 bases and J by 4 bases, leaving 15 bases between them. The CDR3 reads CASSPPGGTYGYTF. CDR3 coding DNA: TGTGCCAGCAGCCCTCCGGGGGGGACCTATGGCTACACCTTC.

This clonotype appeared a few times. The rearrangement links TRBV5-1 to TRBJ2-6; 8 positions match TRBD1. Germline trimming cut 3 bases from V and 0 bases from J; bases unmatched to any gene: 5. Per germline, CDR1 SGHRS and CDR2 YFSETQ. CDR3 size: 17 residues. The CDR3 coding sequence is TGCGCCAGCAGCTCGAGACAGGGGAACTCTGGGGCCAACGTCCTGACTTTC. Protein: CASSSRQGNSGANVLTF.

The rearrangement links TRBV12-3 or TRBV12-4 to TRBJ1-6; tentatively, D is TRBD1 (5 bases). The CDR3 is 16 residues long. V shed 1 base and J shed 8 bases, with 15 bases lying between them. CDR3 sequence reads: CASSLVVTSRDSPLHF. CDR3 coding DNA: TGTGCCAGCAGTTTAGTAGTCACGAGCAGGGATTCACCCCTCCACTTT.

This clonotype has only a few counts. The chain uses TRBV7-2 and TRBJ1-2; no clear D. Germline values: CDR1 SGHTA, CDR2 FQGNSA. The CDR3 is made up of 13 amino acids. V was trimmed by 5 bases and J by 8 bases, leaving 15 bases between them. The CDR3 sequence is CASSNYRGEGYTF. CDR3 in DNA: TGTGCCAGCAGCAATTACCGGGGTGAGGGCTACACCTTC.

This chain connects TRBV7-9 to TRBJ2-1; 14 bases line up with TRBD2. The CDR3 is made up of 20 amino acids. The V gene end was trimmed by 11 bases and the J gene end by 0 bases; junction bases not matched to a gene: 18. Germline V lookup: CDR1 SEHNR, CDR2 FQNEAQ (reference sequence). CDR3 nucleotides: TGTGCCCCTGAGGGACAGGGGACGGGACTAGCGGGGGACTCCTACAATGAGCAGTTCTTC. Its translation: CAPEGQGTGLAGDSYNEQFF. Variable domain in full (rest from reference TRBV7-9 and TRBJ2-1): DTGVSQNPRHKITKRGQNVTFRCDPISEHNRLYWYRQTLGQGPEFLTYFQNEAQLEKSRLLSDRFSAERPKGSFSTLEIQRTEQGDSAMYLCAPEGQGTGLAGDSYNEQFFGPGTRLTVL.

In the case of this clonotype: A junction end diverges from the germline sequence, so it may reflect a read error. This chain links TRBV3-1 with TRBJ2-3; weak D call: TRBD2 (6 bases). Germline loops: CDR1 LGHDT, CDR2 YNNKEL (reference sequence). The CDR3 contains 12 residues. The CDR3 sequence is CASSQVGGLLYF. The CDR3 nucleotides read TGCGCCAGCAGCCAAGTGGGAGGTCTCTTGTATTTT.

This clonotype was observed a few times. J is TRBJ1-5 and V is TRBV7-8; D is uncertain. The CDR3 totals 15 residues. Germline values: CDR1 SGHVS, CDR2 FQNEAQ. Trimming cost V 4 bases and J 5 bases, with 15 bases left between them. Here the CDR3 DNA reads TGTGCCAGCAGCTCCTCCGGGGATGGCGATCAGCCCCAGCATTTT. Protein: CASSSSGDGDQPQHF.

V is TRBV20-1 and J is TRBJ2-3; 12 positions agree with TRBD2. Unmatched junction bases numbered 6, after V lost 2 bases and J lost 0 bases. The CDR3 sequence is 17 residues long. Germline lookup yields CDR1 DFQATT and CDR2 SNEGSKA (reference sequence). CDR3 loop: CSARNPTSGGSTDTQYF. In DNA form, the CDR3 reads TGCAGTGCTAGAAACCCGACTAGCGGGGGTAGCACAGATACGCAGTATTTT.

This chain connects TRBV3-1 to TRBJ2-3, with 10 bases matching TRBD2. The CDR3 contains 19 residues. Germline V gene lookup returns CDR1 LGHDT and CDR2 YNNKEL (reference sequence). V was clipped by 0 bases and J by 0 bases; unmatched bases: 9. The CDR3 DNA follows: TGTGCCAGCAGCCAAGATGGTGTAGCGGGGGGCTCTAGCACAGATACGCAGTATTTT. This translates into CASSQDGVAGGSSTDTQYF.

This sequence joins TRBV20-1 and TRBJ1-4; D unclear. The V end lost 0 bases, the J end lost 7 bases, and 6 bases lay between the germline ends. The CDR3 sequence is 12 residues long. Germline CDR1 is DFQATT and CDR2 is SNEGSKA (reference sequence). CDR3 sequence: CSARDWGEKLFF. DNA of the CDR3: TGCAGTGCTAGAGATTGGGGTGAAAAACTGTTTTTT.

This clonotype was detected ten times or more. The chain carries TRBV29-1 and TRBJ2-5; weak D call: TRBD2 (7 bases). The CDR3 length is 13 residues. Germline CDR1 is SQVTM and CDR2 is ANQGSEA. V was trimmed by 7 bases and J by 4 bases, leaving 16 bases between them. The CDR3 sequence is CSGEGGGGETQYF. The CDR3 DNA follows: TGCAGCGGCGAGGGGGGAGGGGGAGAGACCCAGTACTTC.

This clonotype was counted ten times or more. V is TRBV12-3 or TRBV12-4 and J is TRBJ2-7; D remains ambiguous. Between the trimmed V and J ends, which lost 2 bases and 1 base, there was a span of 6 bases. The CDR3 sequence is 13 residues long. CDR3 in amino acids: CASSLWGSYEQYF. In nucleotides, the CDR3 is TGTGCCAGCAGTTTATGGGGTTCCTACGAGCAGTACTTC.

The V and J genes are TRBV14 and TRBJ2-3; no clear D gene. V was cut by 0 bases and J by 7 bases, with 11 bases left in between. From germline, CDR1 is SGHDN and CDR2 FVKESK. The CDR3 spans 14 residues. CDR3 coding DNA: TGTGCCAGCAGCCAAGATTTACAGTCCCATACGCAGTATTTT. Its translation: CASSQDLQSHTQYF.

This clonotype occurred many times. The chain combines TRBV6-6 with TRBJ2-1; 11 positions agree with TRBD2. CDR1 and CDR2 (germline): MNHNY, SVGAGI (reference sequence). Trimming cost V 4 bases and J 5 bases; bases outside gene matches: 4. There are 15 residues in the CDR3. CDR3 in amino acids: CASSSRLAGNNEQFF. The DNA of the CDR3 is TGTGCCAGCAGTTCCCGACTAGCGGGGAACAATGAGCAGTTCTTC.

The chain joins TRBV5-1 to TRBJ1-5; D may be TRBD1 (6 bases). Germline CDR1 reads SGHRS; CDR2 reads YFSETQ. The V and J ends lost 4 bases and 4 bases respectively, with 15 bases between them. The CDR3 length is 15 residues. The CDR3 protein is CASSLQGLENQPQHF. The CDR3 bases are TGCGCCAGCAGCCTTCAGGGGTTGGAGAATCAGCCCCAGCATTTT.

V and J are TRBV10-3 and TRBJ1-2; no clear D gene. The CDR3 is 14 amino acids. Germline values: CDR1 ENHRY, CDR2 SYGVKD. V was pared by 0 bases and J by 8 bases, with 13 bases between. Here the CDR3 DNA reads TGTGCCATCAGTGAGTCTCTACTCTCGCAGGGCTACACCTTC. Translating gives CAISESLLSQGYTF.

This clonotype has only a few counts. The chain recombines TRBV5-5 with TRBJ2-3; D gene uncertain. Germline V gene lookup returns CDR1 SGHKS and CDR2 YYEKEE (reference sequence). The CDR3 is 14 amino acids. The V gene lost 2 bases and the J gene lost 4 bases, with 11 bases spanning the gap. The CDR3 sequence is CASSFDLGSDTQYF. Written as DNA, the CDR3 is TGTGCCAGCAGCTTTGACCTGGGATCAGATACGCAGTATTTT.

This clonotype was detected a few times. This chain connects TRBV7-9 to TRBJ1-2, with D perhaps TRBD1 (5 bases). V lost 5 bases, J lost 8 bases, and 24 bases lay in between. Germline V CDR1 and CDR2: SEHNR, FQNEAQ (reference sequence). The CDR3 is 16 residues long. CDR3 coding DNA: TGTGCCAGCAGCCTCGCGGGGACGCCCCGTAGCCACGGCTACACCTTC. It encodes CASSLAGTPRSHGYTF.

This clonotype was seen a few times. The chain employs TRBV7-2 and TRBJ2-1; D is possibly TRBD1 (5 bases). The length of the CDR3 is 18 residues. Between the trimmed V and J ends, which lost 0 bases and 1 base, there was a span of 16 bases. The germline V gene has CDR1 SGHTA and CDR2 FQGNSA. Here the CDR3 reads CASSLARGRTTSYNEQFF. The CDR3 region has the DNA TGTGCCAGCAGCTTAGCAAGAGGTAGGACAACTTCCTACAATGAGCAGTTCTTC.